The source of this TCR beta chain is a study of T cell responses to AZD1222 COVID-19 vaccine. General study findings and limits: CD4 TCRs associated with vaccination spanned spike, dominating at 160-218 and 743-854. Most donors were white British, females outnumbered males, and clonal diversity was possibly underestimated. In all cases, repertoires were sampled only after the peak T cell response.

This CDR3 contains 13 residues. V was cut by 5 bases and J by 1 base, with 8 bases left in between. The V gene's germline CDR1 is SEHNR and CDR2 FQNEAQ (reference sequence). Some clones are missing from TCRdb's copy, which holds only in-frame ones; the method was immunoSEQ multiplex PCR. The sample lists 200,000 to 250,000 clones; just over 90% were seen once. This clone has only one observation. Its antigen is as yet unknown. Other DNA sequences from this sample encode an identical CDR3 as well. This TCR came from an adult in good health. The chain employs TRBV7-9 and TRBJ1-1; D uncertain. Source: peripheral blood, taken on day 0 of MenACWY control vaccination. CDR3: CASSRQRNTEAFF. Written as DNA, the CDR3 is TGTGCCAGCAGCCGTCAAAGGAACACTGAAGCTTTCTTT.